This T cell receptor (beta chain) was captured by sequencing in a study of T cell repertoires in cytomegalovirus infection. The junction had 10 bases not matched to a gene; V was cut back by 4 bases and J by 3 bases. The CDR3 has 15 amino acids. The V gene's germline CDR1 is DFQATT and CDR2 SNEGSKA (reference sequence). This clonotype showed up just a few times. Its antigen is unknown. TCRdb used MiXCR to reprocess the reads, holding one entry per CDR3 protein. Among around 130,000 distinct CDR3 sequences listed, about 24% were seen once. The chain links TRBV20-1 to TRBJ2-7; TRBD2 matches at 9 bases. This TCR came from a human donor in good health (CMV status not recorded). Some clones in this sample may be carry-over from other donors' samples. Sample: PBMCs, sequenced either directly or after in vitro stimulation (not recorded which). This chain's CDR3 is CSAIISGRRLYEQYF. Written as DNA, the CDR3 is TGCAGTGCTATAATTAGCGGGAGAAGGCTCTACGAGCAGTACTTC.